Shown below are 14 T cell receptor beta chains from a single sample sequenced in a study of blood T cell repertoires in COVID-19. Sequenced by immunoSEQ multiplex PCR; TCRdb stores in-frame clones only, minus some. The sample lists roughly 520,000 clones; over 75% were seen once. The specimen sequenced was PBMCs or T cells enriched from blood (not recorded which). The receptors were sampled from a woman in her thirties or forties who had recovered from COVID-19.

The J gene is TRBJ1-1, the V gene TRBV6-5; a possible D gene is TRBD1 (6 bases). Trimming pared 7 bases from V and 1 base from J, leaving 13 bases between. Germline assignment: CDR1 MNHEY and CDR2 SVGAGI. The CDR3 sequence is 14 residues long. DNA for the CDR3: TGTGCCAGCACCGCCGGGACAACGAACACTGAAGCTTTCTTT. Amino acid sequence: CASTAGTTNTEAFF.

This chain connects TRBV3-1 (or the pseudogene TRBV3-2) to TRBJ2-1; the D gene is possibly TRBD2 (5 bases). This CDR3 has 14 amino acids. Germline lookup yields CDR1 LGHDT and CDR2 YNNKEL (reference sequence). Trimming left V 1 base short and J 10 bases short, with 14 bases between. CDR3 bases: TGTGCCAGCAGCCAAGTCCAAGGTCGGGGAGAGCAGTTCTTC. Its translation: CASSQVQGRGEQFF.

J is TRBJ2-7 and V is TRBV11-3; 9 nucleotides line up with TRBD2. From germline, CDR1 is SGHNT and CDR2 YENEEA. J lost 9 bases, V lost 6 bases, and 18 bases had no gene match. This CDR3 contains 16 residues. The CDR3 DNA reads as TGTGCCAGCAGTGCGGGGACTAGCTCCTCTCCGGAGGGGCAGTACTTC. This sequence encodes CASSAGTSSSPEGQYF.

This chain joins TRBV15 and TRBJ2-1; no reliable D call. Trimming cost V 1 base and J 8 bases, with 15 bases left between them. The CDR3 spans 15 residues. Germline V gene data show CDR1 as LNHNV and CDR2 as YYDKDF (reference sequence). The CDR3 DNA is TGTGCCACCAGCAGAGGATCTTACAGCTCGGATGAGCAGTTCTTC. Residues: CATSRGSYSSDEQFF.

The CDR3 region is CASSARVDQPQHF. The CDR3 DNA follows: TGTGCCAGCAGTGCCAGGGTGGATCAGCCCCAGCATTTT. V usage is TRBV25-1 and J usage is TRBJ1-5; D is possibly TRBD1 (5 bases). The V gene lost 4 bases and the J gene lost 5 bases, with 9 bases spanning the gap. Germline loops: CDR1 MGHDK, CDR2 SYGVNS. The CDR3 is 13 residues long.

The chain is built from TRBV10-3 and TRBJ1-5; D gene uncertain. With 0 bases removed from V and 6 bases from J, the gap between germline ends came to 6 bases. The CDR3 contains 13 residues. Per germline, CDR1 ENHRY and CDR2 SYGVKD. The DNA for the CDR3 is TGTGCCATCAGTGAGTCGGAGCTTCAGCCCCAGCATTTT. As protein: CAISESELQPQHF.

V and J are TRBV6-1 and TRBJ2-2, with D possibly TRBD2 on 6 matching bases. Germline values: CDR1 MNHNS, CDR2 SASEGT. The CDR3 length is 17 residues. V lost 4 bases and J lost 1, with 16 bases in between. This chain's CDR3 is CASSAKPGLLNTGELFF. In DNA, the CDR3 is TGTGCCAGCAGTGCCAAACCGGGACTCCTGAACACCGGGGAGCTGTTTTTT.

This chain connects TRBV6-6 to TRBJ1-2; weak D call: TRBD1 (5 bases). Germline V gene lookup returns CDR1 MNHNY and CDR2 SVGAGI (reference sequence). There are 15 residues in the CDR3. Trimming cost V 0 bases and J 6 bases, with 14 bases left between them. CDR3 nucleotide sequence: TGTGCCAGCAGTTACTCGCGGTCAGCAGGGAATGGCTACACCTTC. Translated, it gives CASSYSRSAGNGYTF.

This clone was seen more than once but under ten times. This chain connects TRBV28 to TRBJ2-3, with D tentatively TRBD2 (5 bases). This CDR3 is built from 16 residues. Trimming cost V 2 bases and J 0 bases, with 12 bases left between them. The germline V gene encodes CDR1 MDHEN and CDR2 SYDVKM. The CDR3 DNA reads TGTGCCAGCAGTTTAAACCCATCGGGGAGCACAGATACGCAGTATTTT. It encodes CASSLNPSGSTDTQYF.

The chain combines TRBV19 with TRBJ2-1, with D tentatively TRBD1 (5 bases). CDR1 is LNHDA, CDR2 SQIVND, per germline (reference sequence). CDR3 length: 15 residues. The V end lost 7 bases, the J end lost 4 bases, and 17 bases lay between the germline ends. The CDR3 nucleotides are TGTGCCAGTAATTATGGGGCAGGGCCTTACAATGAGCAGTTCTTC. Its translation is CASNYGAGPYNEQFF.

This chain connects TRBV5-1 to TRBJ2-7; perhaps TRBD1 as D (5 bases). The CDR3 has 15 residues. The germline CDR1 and CDR2 sequences are SGHRS and YFSETQ. Trimming removed 2 bases from V and 2 bases from J, with 14 bases in between. For the CDR3, the DNA is TGCGCCAGCAGCTTAAAGGGGATGAATCCCTACGAGCAGTACTTC. Amino acids: CASSLKGMNPYEQYF.

The V and J genes are TRBV28 and TRBJ1-1, with unresolved D. The V end was cut by 7 bases, the J end by 1 base, with 10 bases between. The CDR3 covers 13 residues. CDR1 is MDHEN and CDR2 is SYDVKM in the germline V gene. DNA of the CDR3: TGTGCCAGCAATCTATATAGGAACACTGAAGCTTTCTTT. Its protein is CASNLYRNTEAFF.

This clone was picked up a small number of times. The chain has TRBV10-1 and TRBJ2-5, with 9 bases identical to TRBD2. V was clipped by 8 bases and J by 1 base; unmatched bases: 5. CDR1 is WNHNN, CDR2 SYGVQD, per germline (reference sequence). The CDR3 totals 14 residues. The CDR3 DNA reads TGCGCCAGCTCTAGCGGGGTGGGCCAAGAGACCCAGTACTTC. This gives the protein CASSSGVGQETQYF.

The CDR3 bases are TGTGCCAGCAGCTTAAGGCAGGGGGCCGTCTATGGCTACACCTTC. Translation gives CASSLRQGAVYGYTF. The chain combines TRBV7-2 with TRBJ1-2; 8 positions match TRBD1. The V gene end was trimmed by 2 bases and the J gene end by 4 bases; junction bases not matched to a gene: 6. CDR1 is SGHTA, CDR2 FQGNSA, per germline. The CDR3 has 15 residues.